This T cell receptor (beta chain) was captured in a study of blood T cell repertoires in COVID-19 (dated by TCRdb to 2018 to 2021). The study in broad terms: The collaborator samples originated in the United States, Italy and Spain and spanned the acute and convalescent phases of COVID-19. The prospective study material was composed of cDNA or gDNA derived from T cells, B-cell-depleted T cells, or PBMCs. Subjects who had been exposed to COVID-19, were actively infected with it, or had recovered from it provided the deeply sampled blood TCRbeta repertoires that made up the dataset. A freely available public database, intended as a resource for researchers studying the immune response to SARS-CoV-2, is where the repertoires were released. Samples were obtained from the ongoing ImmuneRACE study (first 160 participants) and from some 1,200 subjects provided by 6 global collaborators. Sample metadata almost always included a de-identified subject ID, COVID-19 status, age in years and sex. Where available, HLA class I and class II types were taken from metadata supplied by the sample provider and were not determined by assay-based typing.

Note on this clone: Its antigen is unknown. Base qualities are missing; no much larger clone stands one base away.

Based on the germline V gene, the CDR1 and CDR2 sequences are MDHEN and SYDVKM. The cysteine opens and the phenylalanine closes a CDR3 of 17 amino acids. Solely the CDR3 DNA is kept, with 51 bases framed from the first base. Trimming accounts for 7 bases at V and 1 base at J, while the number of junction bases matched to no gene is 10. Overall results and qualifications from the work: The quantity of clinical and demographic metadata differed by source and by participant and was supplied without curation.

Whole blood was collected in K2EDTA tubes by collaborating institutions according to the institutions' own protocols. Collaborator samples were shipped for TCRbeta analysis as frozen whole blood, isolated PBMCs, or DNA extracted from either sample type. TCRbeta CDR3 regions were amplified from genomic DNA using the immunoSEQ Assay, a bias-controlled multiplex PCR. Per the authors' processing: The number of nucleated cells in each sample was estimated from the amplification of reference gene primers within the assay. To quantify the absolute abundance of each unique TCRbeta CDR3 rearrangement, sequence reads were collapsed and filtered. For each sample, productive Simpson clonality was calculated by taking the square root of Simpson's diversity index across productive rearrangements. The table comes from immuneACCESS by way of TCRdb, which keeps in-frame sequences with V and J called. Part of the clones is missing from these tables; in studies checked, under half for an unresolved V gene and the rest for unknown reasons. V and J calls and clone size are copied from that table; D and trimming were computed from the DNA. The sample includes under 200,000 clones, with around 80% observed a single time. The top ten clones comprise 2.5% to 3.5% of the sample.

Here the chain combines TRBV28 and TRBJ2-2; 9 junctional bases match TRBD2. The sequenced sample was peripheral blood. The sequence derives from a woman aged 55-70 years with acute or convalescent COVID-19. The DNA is TGTGCCAGCACCATATCTCTAGCGGGGATGAACACCGGGGAGCTGTTTTTT. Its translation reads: CASTISLAGMNTGELFF.